These 10 T cell receptor beta chains were all obtained from the same sample, sequenced in a study of T cells in Graves' hyperthyroidism and ophthalmopathy. There were TCR beta CDR3 regions amplified from RNA transcripts. Primed by the HTBI set, a first-round RT-PCR was run on the TCR CDR3. TCRdb fed the multiplex PCR reads into MiXCR, producing one record per CDR3 protein. Of hundreds of thousands of distinct CDR3 sequences detected, about 15% appear once; the ten largest clones hold roughly an eighth. Sequenced material: blood. These receptors came from a young man with Graves' ophthalmopathy.

The genes are TRBV19 and TRBJ2-7, with a possible D match to TRBD1 (5 bases). The germline gives CDR1 LNHDA, CDR2 SQIVND (reference sequence). The CDR3 runs 13 residues. Trimming removed 3 bases at V and 2 bases at J, with 8 bases between. CDR3 sequence: CASSIAGTYEQYF. CDR3 in DNA: TGTGCCAGTAGTATCGCAGGGACCTACGAGCAGTACTTC.

The table lists this clonotype with many counts. The V and J genes are TRBV12-3 or TRBV12-4 and TRBJ2-3; D is tentatively TRBD1 or TRBD2 (5 bases each). The CDR3 length is 15 residues. V lost 6 bases and J lost 4, with 17 bases in between. CDR3 DNA: TGTGCCAGCAGAGCCGGGACCACGAATTCAGATACGCAGTATTTT. Encoded protein: CASRAGTTNSDTQYF.

A few counts support this clonotype. V gene TRBV4-1 combines with J gene TRBJ1-4, with D maybe TRBD1 (6 bases). This CDR3 comprises 16 residues. CDR1 is MGHRA, CDR2 YSYEKL, per germline. Trimming took off 0 bases at V and 2 bases at J, with 10 bases between the two ends. The CDR3 here is CASSQDLRGTNEKLFF. The CDR3 region has the DNA TGCGCCAGCAGCCAAGATCTTAGGGGGACTAATGAAAAACTGTTTTTT.

The CDR3 is CASSPGAGGANVLTF. In DNA form, the CDR3 reads TGTGCCAGCAGTCCAGGGGCGGGCGGGGCCAACGTCCTGACTTTC. The chain combines TRBV7-9 with TRBJ2-6; D is perhaps TRBD1 (6 bases). The CDR3 covers 15 residues. The germline V gene has CDR1 SEHNR and CDR2 FQNEAQ (reference sequence). V was pared by 6 bases and J by 4 bases, with 13 bases between.

In the case of this clonotype: Given the absence of the conserved phenylalanine or tryptophan at the CDR3 end, a read error is likely. The DNA of the CDR3 is TGTGCCAGCTCACCAACAGCGACAGATACGCAGTATCTT. Amino acid sequence: CASSPTATDTQYL. The chain joins TRBV18 to TRBJ2-3; D remains ambiguous. Germline CDR1 reads KGHSH; CDR2 reads LQKENI. The CDR3 contains 13 residues. Trimming pared 2 bases from V and 3 bases from J, leaving 6 bases between.

This clonotype was seen many times. CDR3 nucleotides: TGCGCCAGCAGTGAGTCGAGATTAGCTGTCTACAATGAGCAGTTCTTC. This encodes CASSESRLAVYNEQFF. This sequence joins TRBV10-2 and TRBJ2-1; D not resolved. Germline loops: CDR1 WSHSY, CDR2 SAAADI. Trimming cost V 0 bases and J 3 bases, with 12 bases left between them. The CDR3 contains 16 residues.

Many counts were recorded for this clonotype. The rearrangement joins TRBV6-5 to TRBJ2-7, with D uncertain. Germline values: CDR1 MNHEY, CDR2 SVGAGI. V was trimmed by 2 bases and J by 3 bases, leaving 8 bases between them. The CDR3 loop spans 13 amino acids. The chain's CDR3 is CASSYDTNYEQYF. DNA for the CDR3: TGTGCCAGCAGTTACGACACCAACTACGAGCAGTACTTC.

V and J are TRBV6-5 and TRBJ1-5; D not resolved. Germline V gene sequence: CDR1 MNHEY, CDR2 SVGAGI. CDR3 length equals 15 residues. V lost 0 bases and J lost 7, with 13 bases in between. CDR3 DNA sequence: TGTGCCAGCAGTTACTCCGCGACGGGAGGCCAGCCCCAGCATTTT. Translation gives CASSYSATGGQPQHF.

This clonotype was recorded at least ten times. The genes are TRBV6-1 and TRBJ2-1; 12 bases agree with TRBD2. The CDR3 length is 16 residues. Germline V gene lookup returns CDR1 MNHNS and CDR2 SASEGT. With 4 bases clipped from V and 4 bases from J, the junction kept 5 bases outside the gene matches. CDR3 sequence (DNA): TGTGCCAGCAGTGTATCTAGCGGGGGGGGTTACAATGAGCAGTTCTTC. Its protein product is CASSVSSGGGYNEQFF.

The table lists this clonotype with many counts. The chain recombines TRBV6-1 with TRBJ2-7, with D maybe TRBD2 (7 bases). This CDR3 is 14 amino acids long. Germline CDR1 is MNHNS and CDR2 is SASEGT. The V end lost 5 bases, the J end lost 3 bases, and 14 bases lay between the germline ends. This chain's CDR3 is CASSYTGGLYEQYF. Here the CDR3 DNA reads TGTGCCAGCAGTTATACGGGGGGCCTCTACGAGCAGTACTTC.